A single sample gave rise to the 2 T cell receptor beta chains below, sequenced in a study of blood T cell repertoires in COVID-19. Sequenced by immunoSEQ multiplex PCR; TCRdb stores in-frame clones only, minus some. The repertoire includes about 49,000 clones, 90% to 95% of them detected once, and roughly 1% sits in the top ten. The sequenced material came from peripheral blood. All receptors come from a man in his fifties or sixties with COVID-19, enrolled during active disease.

The chain joins TRBV19 to TRBJ2-7, with D possibly being TRBD2 (5 bases). The V end lost 4 bases, the J end lost 2 bases, and 15 bases lay between the germline ends. This CDR3 has 15 residues. Germline loops: CDR1 LNHDA, CDR2 SQIVND (reference sequence). The CDR3 reads CASSNHDYLAYEQYF. The CDR3 nucleotides are TGTGCCAGTAGTAATCATGACTACCTAGCCTACGAGCAGTACTTC.

The chain carries TRBV6-2 or TRBV6-3 and TRBJ2-7, with TRBD2 matching 14 bases. The CDR3 extends over 15 amino acids. Germline values: CDR1 MNHEY, CDR2 SVGEGT. The V and J ends lost 6 bases and 1 base, in that order; junction bases with no gene match: 2. Written as DNA, the CDR3 is TGTGCCAGCAGCGGACTAGCGGGAGGATCCTACGAGCAGTACTTC. Translated, it gives CASSGLAGGSYEQYF.